This TCR beta chain comes out of a study of T cells in tumors and immune-related adverse events (dated by TCRdb to about 2021). In the paper's terms, the treatment or condition label means: nivolumab (PD-1 blockade) given before sampling. The DNeasy Blood and Tissue Kit was used to extract DNA from formalin-fixed paraffin-embedded specimens. With respect to this clone: The target of this receptor is not known. The record has no base qualities; no much larger clone is one base away.

Using the immunoSEQ assay, the TCR beta locus was amplified and sequenced, producing bulk TCR Vbeta CDR3 data. As for the authors' bioinformatics: Non-productive CDR3s, sequences shorter than 7 amino acids, and those not starting with C or ending with F/W were excluded. Analysis was limited to specimens with at least 1000 reads, and clonotypes were defined at the amino acid level. To compute clonality, Pielou's evenness was subtracted from 1. Library sizes were equalized by abundance-weighted random subsampling with replacement, which was repeated 100 times so that 95% confidence intervals could be reported. Repertoire overlap was quantified with the Morisita overlap index, and the top 40 clones per specimen were checked for overlap with the irAE. What TCRdb holds here is the immuneACCESS table cut down to in-frame rearrangements. Part of the clones is not present; checked against another copy, under half of the missing clones reflect an unresolved V gene, and the others are unexplained. Clone size and the V and J calls come from that table; the DNA yielded D and trimming. The sample table contains more than 10,000 clones; only one count was recorded for less than 95% of them. In total, the top ten clones hold about 1.5% of the sample.

V is pruned by 5 bases and J by 3 bases, leaving 6 bases of the junction without a gene match. According to the germline V gene, CDR1 reads KGHSH and CDR2 reads LQKENI. From its cysteine to its phenylalanine, the CDR3 spans 14 amino acids. CDR3 DNA only is kept here, 42 bases in frame from base 1. The TCR sequence derives from a female donor with metastatic renal cell carcinoma. This receptor chain uses TRBV18 and TRBJ1-2, with TRBD1 matching 7 junction bases. The specimen was lymph node tissue, collected from a patient treated with anti-PD-1 therapy. This receptor carries the CDR3 CASSSRQGDYGYTF. The nucleotide sequence is TGTGCCAGCTCAAGTCGGCAGGGGGACTATGGCTACACCTTC.